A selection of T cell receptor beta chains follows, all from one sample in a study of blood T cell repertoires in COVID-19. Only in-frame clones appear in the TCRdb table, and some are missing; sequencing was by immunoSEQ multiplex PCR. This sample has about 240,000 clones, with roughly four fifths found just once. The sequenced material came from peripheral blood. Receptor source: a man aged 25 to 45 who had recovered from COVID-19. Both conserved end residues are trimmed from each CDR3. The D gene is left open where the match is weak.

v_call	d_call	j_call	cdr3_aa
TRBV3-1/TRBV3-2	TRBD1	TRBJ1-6	ASSPGQGARSLH
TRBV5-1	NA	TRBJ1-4	ASSLVGATNEKLF
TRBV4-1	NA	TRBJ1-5	ASSQSQVSNQPQH
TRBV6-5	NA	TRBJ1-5	ASSYGASNQPQH
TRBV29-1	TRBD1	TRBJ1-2	SVGDRNYGYT
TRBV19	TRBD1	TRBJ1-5	ASSPGTGGDQPQH
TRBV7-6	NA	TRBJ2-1	ASSAAGASYNEQF
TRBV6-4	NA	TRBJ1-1	ASSDFPGNTEAF
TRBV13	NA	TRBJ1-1	ASSPRSTEAF
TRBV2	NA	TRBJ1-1	ASPSGARGSTEAF
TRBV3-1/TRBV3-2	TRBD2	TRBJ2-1	ASSYLAGGRDEQF
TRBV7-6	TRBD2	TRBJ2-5	ASSLRSGGGETQY
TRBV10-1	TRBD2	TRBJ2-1	ASSDSAGLAGPYNEQF
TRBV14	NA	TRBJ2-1	ASSQGGGGAYNEQF
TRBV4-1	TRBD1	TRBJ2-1	ASSQDRGPNNEQF
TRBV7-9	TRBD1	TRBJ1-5	ASSQGAGQPQH
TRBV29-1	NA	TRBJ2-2	SARAPGVDTGELF
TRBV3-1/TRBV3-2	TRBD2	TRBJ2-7	ASSQTAGGVYEQY
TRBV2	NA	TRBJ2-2	ASSEGRGWDTGELF
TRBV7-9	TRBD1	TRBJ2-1	ASSPPRDSYNEQF
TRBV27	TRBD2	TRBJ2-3	ASRQRTSQLYGDTQY
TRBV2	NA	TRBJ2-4	ASSEGQPLLAKNIQY
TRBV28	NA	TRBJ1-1	ASSLPGRGATTEAF
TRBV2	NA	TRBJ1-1	ASRGASRMNTEAF
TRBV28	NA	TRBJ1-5	ASSPSGGNQPQH
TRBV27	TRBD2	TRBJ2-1	ASSPPPLGLAGTINEQF
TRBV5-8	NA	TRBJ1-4	ASSLGAPSTNEKLF
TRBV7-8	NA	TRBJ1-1	ASSLLRTEAF
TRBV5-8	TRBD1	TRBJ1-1	ASSRDRGQAF
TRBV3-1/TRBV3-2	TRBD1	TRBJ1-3	ASSQPHRGLGNTIY
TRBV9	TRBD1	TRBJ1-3	ASSVEGASSGNTIY
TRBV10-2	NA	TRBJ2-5	ASSVYSQETQY
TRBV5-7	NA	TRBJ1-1	ASSLAFARNTEAF
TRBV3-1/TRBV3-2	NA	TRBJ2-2	ASSRHSGSRAGELF
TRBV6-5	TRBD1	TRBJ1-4	ASSTGGRLF
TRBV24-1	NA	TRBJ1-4	ATSDLVQGPGEKLF
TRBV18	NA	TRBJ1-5	ASSQTPGRIGH
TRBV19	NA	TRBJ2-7	ASSMGSGYEQY
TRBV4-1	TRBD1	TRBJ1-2	ASSRATGGSYGYT
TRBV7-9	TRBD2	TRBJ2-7	ASQLAGGLNEQY
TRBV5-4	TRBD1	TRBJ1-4	ASSLGTGRFNEKLF
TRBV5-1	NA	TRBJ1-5	ASSLEGFNQPQH
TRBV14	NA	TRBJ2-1	ASSQDRYEQF
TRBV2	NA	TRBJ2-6	ASSPRGANVLT
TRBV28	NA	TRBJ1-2	ASSRPEGYT
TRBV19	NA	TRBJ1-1	ASSLDSPMNTEAF
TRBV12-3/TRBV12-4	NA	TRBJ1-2	ASSFGAVYGYT
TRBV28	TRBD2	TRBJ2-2	ASSVAGGPETGELF
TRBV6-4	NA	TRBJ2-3	ASSEGVAGSDTQY
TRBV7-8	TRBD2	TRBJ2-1	ASSLTSGGASYNEQF
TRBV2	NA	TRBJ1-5	ASTLRQLNSNQPQH
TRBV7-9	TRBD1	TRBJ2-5	ASSLPQDRAPY